This T cell receptor beta chain is from a study of monozygotic twins with inflammatory bowel disease (dated by TCRdb to about 2019). About the full investigation: In total, approximately 30 monozygotic twin pairs made up the full study: 19 Danish pairs, all IBD-discordant, plus nine German pairs, of which four were IBD-concordant and five were IBD-discordant. Within discordant pairs, disease-associated traits were sought mainly by comparing IBD patients with their genetically identical healthy co-twins. Each individual had, on average, about 151 000 unique TCRalpha sequences and 181 000 unique TCRbeta sequences available for analysis. General conclusions and limits of the study: Fewer clonotypes were shared with other individuals by IBD patients than by healthy twins, most markedly in patients showing signs of disease activity. Differing immunosuppressive treatments among patients may have added background noise and inter-individual variability to the repertoires. No difference in repertoire similarity was observed between concordant and discordant twins, possibly owing to limited statistical power. The results gave no support for a single strong signal or clonotype linked to IBD. Measured by the inverse Simpson index, TCRbeta repertoire diversity was lower in IBD patients than in their healthy co-twins. The analysis was unable to tell apart different T cell subtypes.

According to the germline V gene, CDR1 reads MGHRA and CDR2 reads YSYEKL. The CDR3 starts with the cysteine, ends with the phenylalanine, and has 13 residues. DNA is not recorded here. The library relied on 5' RACE. For each TCR library, 3,000 to 4,000 ng of total RNA was used. For each sample, cDNA was synthesized in eight separate reactions using SMARTScribe reverse transcriptase. During cDNA synthesis, template switching was used to introduce unique molecular identifiers that contained a 6-nucleotide sample barcode. TCRalpha and TCRbeta cDNA was amplified by two nested PCRs of approximately 16 and 10 cycles, with bead purification after each PCR. Before amplification, the cDNA was treated with uracil DNA-glycosylase and purified using the QIAquick PCR purification kit. In the second PCR, Illumina TruSeq-compatible adapters and sample-specific barcodes were added. TapeStation and Qubit were used to check library quality and concentration, and approximately 5.4 ng of each library was pooled. The pooled libraries were sequenced with 2 x 100 bp reads and custom sequencing primers on an Illumina HiSeq2500 single-index Rapid Run. The source study handled its data this way. MiGEC version 1.2.6 was used for UMI-based consensus assembly to correct PCR and sequencing errors. V(D)J alignment, clonotype assembly and CDR3 extraction were performed with MiXCR version 2.1.1. Gene usage, clonotype sharing and MAIT/NKT TCR abundance were normalised by analysing the top 1000, 10 000 and 20 000 clonotypes per sample. After downsampling to 27 000 UMIs, diversity was calculated as the inverse Simpson index using the vegan R package. Paired Mann-Whitney U tests were applied to discordant twin pairs, and Benjamini-Hochberg correction was used for multiple testing. With the reads reprocessed by TCRdb, a single entry stands for each CDR3 protein sequence and no DNA is reported. Clone size and V and J calls follow TCRdb, not the original study. The table kept for this sample lists 140,000 to 150,000 distinct CDR3 sequences. Clones ranked in the top ten supply 1% to 1.5% of the sample.

About this clonotype: Its antigen is still unknown.

A roughly 2.4 ml peripheral blood sample was drawn into PAXgene tubes per donor and stored at -80°C. Without T cell sorting, total RNA was isolated from whole blood using the PAXgene blood miRNA kit on an automated QIAcube. Peripheral blood from monozygotic twin pairs, either concordant or discordant for inflammatory bowel disease, underwent deep TCRalpha and TCRbeta repertoire profiling that used unique molecular barcoding. For every twin pair, smoking habits were documented, and each individual was categorised as a current, former or never smoker. The receptor was derived from a human donor with ulcerative colitis or Crohn's disease, or a healthy co-twin of an affected twin (not recorded which). The specimen sequenced was blood. Rearrangement joined TRBV4-1 to TRBJ2-7. The CDR3 in this case is CASSHPGSREQYF.